Given below is one T cell receptor beta chain in context. The antigen is undetermined. This entry comes from a study of cytomegalovirus exposure and HLA in healthy donors. Between the trimmed V and J ends, which lost 5 bases and 3 bases, there was a span of 9 bases. The CDR3 is 13 residues long. The germline gives CDR1 SGHTA, CDR2 FQGTGA. General study results and limits: When presence/absence was analysed, sequencing depth was taken to be roughly uniform across donors.

A multiplex PCR was run with 60 Vbeta primers and 13 Jbeta primers. Profiled with immunoSEQ multiplex PCR; TCRdb holds only in-frame clones, not every one. This sample has about 170,000 clones, with 80% found just once. The sample comprised PBMCs. This TCR derives from a woman aged 45-65 years in good health and CMV-seropositive. The chain uses TRBV7-3 and TRBJ2-3; D gene uncertain. CDR3 in DNA: TGTGCCAGCAGCGTCACAGTTACAGATACGCAGTATTTT. It encodes CASSVTVTDTQYF.